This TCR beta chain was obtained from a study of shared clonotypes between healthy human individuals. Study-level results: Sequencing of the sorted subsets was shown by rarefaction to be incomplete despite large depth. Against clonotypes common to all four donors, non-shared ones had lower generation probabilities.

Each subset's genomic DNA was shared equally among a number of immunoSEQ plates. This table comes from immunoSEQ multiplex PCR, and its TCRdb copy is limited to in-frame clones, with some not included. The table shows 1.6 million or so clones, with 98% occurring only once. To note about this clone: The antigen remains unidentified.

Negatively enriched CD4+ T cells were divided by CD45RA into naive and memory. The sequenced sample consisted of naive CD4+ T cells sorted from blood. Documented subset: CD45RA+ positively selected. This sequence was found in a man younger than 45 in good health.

CDR3 nucleotide sequence: TGCGCCAGCAGGGGTAGCGGGAGCTTCGATGAGCAGTTCTTC. Its protein product is CASRGSGSFDEQFF. The chain carries TRBV5-1 and TRBJ2-1; 9 nucleotides match TRBD2. Germline-derived CDR1 and CDR2 are SGHRS and YFSETQ. The V gene end was trimmed by 5 bases and the J gene end by 8 bases; junction bases not matched to a gene: 8. This CDR3 spans 14 amino acids.